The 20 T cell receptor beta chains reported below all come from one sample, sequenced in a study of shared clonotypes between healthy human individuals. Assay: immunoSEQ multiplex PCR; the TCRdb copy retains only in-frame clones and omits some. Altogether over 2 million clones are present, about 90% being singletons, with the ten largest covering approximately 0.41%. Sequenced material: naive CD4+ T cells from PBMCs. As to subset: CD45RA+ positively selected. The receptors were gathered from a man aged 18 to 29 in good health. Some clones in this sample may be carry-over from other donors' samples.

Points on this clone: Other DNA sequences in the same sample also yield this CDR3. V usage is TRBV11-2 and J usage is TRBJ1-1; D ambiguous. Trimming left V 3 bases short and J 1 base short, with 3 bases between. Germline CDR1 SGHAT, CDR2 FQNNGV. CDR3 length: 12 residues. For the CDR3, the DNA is TGTGCCAGCAGCTTCCAGAACACTGAAGCTTTCTTT. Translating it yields CASSFQNTEAFF.

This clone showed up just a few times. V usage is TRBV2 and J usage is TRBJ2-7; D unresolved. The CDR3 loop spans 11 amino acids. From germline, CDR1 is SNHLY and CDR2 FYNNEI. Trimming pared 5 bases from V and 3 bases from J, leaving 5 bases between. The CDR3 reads CASSRIYEQYF. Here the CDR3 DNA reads TGTGCCAGCAGTCGAATCTACGAGCAGTACTTC.

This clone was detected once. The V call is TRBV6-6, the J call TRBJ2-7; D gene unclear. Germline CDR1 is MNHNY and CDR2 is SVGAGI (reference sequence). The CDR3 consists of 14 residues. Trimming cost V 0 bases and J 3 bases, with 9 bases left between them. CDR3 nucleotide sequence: TGTGCCAGCAGTTACTCGAGCCGGAGCTACGAGCAGTACTTC. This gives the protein CASSYSSRSYEQYF.

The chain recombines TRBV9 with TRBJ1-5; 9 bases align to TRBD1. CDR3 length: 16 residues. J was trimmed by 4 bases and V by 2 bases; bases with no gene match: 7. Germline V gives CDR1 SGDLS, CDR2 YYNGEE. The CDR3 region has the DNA TGTGCCAGCAGCGTCGGGACAGGGTCAGCTAATCAGCCCCAGCATTTT. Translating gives CASSVGTGSANQPQHF.

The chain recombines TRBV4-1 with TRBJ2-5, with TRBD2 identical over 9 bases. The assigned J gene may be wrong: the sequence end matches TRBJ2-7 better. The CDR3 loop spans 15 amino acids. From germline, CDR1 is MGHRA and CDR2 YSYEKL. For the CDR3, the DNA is TGCGCCAGCAGCCAGCTAGCGGGGATTTCCTACGAGCAGTACTTC. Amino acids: CASSQLAGISYEQYF.

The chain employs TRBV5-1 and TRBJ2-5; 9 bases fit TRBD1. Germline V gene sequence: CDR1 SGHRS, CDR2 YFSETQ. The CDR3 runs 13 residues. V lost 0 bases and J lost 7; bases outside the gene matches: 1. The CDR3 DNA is TGCGCCAGCAGCTTGGGACAGGGGGGGACCCAGTACTTC. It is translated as CASSLGQGGTQYF. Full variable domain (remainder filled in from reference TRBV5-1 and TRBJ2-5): KAGVTQTPRYLIKTRGQQVTLSCSPISGHRSVSWYQQTPGQGLQFLFEYFSETQRNKGNFPGRFSGRQFSNSRSEMNVSTLELGDSALYLCASSLGQGGTQYFGPGTRLLVL.

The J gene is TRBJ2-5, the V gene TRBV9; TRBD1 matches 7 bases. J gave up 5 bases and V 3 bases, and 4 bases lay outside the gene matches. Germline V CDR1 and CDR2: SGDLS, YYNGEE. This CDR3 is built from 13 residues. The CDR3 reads CASSGTGLETQYF. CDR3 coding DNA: TGTGCCAGCAGCGGGACAGGATTGGAGACCCAGTACTTC.

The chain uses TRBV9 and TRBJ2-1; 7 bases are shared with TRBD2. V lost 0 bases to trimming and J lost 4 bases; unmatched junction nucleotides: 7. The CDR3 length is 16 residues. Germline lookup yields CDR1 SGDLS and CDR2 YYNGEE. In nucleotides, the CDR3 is TGTGCCAGCAGCGTAGGGTTCGGCGGGGGATACAATGAGCAGTTCTTC. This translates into CASSVGFGGGYNEQFF.

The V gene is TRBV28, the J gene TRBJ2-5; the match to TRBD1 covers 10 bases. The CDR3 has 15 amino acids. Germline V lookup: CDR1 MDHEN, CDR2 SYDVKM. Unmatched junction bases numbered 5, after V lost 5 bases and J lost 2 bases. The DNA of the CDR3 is TGTGCCAGCAGTCCCGGGACAGGGGCACAAGAGACCCAGTACTTC. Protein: CASSPGTGAQETQYF.

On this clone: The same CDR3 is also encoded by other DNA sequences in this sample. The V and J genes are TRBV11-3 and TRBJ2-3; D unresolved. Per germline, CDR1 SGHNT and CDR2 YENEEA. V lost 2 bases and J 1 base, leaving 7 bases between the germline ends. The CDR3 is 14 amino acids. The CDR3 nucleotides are TGTGCCAGCAGCTTACGGTCCGGCACAGATACGCAGTATTTT. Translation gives CASSLRSGTDTQYF. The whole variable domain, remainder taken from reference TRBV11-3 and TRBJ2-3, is EAGVVQSPRYKIIEKKQPVAFWCNPISGHNTLYWYLQNLGQGPELLIRYENEEAVDDSQLPKDRFSAERLKGVDSTLKIQPAELGDSAVYLCASSLRSGTDTQYFGPGTRLTVL.

CDR3 in DNA: TGTGCCAGCAGCGCCGGACTACGGCGGGAGGGCAATGAGCAGTTCTTC. Encoded protein: CASSAGLRREGNEQFF. J is TRBJ2-1 and V is TRBV5-6; 9 nucleotides align to TRBD2. The germline CDR1 and CDR2 sequences are SGHDT and YYEEEE. The CDR3 has 16 amino acids. After removal of 4 bases from V and 6 bases from J, the junction contained 11 bases not matched to a gene.

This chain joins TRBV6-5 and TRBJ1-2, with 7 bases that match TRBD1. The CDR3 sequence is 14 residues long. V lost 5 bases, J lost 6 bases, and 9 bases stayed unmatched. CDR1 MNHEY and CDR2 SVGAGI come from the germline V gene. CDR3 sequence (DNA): TGTGCCAGCAGTCGAACAACAGGGGTCGATGGCTACACCTTC. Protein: CASSRTTGVDGYTF.

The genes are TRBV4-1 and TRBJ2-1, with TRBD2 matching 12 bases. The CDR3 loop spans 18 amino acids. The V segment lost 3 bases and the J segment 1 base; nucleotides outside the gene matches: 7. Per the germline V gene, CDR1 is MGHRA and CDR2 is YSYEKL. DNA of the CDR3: TGCGCCAGCAGCCATTTAGGACTAGCGGGAAAATCCTACAATGAGCAGTTCTTC. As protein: CASSHLGLAGKSYNEQFF.

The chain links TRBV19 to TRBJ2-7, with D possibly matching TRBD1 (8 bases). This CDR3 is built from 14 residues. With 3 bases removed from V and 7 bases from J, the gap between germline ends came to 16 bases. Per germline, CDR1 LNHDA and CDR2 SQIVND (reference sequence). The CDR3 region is CASSIISGDREQYF. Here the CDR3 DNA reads TGTGCCAGTAGTATCATCAGCGGGGACAGGGAGCAGTACTTC.

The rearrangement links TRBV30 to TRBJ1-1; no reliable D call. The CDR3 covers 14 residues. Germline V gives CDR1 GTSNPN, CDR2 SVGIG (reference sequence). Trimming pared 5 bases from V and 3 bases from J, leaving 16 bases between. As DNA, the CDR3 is TGTGCCTGGGGGAAATCGGGCCTCCACACTGAAGCTTTCTTT. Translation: CAWGKSGLHTEAFF.

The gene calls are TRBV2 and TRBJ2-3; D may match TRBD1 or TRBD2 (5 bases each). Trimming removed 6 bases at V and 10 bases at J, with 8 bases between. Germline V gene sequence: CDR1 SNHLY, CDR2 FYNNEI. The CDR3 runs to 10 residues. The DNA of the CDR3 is TGTGCCAGCAGCGGGGCGGCGCAGTATTTT. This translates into CASSGAAQYF.

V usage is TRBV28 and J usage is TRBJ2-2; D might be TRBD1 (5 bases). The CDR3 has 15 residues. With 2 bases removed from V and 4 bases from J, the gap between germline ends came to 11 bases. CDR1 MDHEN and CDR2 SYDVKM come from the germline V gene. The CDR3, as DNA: TGTGCCAGCAGTTTAACCCCAGGGATCACCGGGGAGCTGTTTTTT. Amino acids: CASSLTPGITGELFF.

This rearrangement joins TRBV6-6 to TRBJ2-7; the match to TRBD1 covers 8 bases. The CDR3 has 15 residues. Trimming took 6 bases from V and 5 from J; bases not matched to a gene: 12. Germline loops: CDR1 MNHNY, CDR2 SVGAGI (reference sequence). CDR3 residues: CASRHEIFRGHEQYF. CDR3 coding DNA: TGTGCCAGCAGACACGAAATATTCAGGGGGCACGAGCAGTACTTC.

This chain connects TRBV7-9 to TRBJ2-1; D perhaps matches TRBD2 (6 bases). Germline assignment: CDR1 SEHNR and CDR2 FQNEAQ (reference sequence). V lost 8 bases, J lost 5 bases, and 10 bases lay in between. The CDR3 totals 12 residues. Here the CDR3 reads CASAREDNEQFF. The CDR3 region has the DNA TGTGCCAGCGCAAGGGAGGACAATGAGCAGTTCTTC.

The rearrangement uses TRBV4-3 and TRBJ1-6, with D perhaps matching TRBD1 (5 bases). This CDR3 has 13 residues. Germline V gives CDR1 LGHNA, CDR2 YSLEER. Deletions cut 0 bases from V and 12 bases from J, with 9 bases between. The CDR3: CASSQDRGGPLHF. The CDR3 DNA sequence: TGCGCCAGCAGCCAAGACCGGGGGGGACCCCTCCACTTT.